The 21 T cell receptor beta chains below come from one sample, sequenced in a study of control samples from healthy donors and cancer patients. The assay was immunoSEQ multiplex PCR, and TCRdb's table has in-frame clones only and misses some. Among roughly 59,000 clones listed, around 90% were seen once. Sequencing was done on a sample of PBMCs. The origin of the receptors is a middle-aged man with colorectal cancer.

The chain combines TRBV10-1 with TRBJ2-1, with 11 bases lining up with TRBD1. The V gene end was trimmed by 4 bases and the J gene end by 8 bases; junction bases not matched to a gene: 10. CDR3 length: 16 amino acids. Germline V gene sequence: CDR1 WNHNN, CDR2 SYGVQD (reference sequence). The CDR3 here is CASSGGQGARVDEQFF. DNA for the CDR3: TGCGCCAGCAGTGGTGGACAGGGGGCGCGGGTGGATGAGCAGTTCTTC.

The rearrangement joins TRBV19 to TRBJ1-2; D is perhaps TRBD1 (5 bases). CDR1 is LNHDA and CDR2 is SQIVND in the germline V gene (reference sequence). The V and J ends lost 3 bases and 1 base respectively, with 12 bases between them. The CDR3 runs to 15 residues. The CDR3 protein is CASSMEGTNNYGYTF. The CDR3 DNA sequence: TGTGCCAGTAGTATGGAGGGGACCAATAACTATGGCTACACCTTC.

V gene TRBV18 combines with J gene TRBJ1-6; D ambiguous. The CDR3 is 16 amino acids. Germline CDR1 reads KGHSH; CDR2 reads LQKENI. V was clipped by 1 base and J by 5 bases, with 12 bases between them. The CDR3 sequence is CASSPQSAPNNSPLHF. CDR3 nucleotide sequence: TGTGCCAGCTCACCACAGTCAGCCCCAAATAATTCACCCCTCCACTTT.

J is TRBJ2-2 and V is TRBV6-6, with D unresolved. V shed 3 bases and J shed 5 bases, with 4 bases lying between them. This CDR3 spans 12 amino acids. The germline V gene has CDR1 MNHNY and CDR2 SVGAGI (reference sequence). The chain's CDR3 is CASSYETGELFF. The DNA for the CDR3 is TGTGCCAGCAGTTATGAGACCGGGGAGCTGTTTTTT.

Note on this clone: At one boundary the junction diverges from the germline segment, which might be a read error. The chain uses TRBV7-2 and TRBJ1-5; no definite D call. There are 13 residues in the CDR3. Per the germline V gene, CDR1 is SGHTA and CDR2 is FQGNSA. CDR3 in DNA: TGTGCCAGCAGCCTAGCCCCAAATCAGCCCCAGCATTTT. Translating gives CASSLAPNQPQHF.

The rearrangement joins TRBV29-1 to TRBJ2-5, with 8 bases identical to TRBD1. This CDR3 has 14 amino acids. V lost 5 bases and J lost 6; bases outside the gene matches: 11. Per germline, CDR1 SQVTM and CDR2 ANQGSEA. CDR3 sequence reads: CSVFKTGAAKTQYF. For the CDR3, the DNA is TGCAGCGTTTTTAAGACAGGGGCGGCGAAGACCCAGTACTTC.

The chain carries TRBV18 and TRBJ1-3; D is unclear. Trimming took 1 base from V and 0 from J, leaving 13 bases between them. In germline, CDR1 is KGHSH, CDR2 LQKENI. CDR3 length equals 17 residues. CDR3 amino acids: CASSPRAEGLSGNTIYF. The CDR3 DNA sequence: TGTGCCAGCTCACCACGGGCCGAGGGCCTCTCTGGAAACACCATATATTTT.

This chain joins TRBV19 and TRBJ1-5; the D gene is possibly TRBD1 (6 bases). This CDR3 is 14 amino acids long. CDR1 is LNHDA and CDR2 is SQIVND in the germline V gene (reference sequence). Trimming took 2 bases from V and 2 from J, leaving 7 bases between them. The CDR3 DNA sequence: TGTGCCAGTAGTATAAAGGGGGGCAATCAGCCCCAGCATTTT. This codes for CASSIKGGNQPQHF.

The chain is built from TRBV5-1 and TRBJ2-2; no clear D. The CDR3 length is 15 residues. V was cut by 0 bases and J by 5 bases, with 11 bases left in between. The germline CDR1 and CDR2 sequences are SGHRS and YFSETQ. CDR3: CASSLEVSFTGELFF. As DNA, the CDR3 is TGCGCCAGCAGCTTGGAAGTGTCTTTTACCGGGGAGCTGTTTTTT.

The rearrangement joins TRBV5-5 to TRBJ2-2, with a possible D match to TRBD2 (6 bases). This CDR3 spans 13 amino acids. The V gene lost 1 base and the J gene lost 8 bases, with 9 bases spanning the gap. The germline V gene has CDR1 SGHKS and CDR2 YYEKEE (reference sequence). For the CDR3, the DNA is TGTGCCAGCAGCTTGAGGCTAGCGGGGGAGCTGTTTTTT. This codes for CASSLRLAGELFF.

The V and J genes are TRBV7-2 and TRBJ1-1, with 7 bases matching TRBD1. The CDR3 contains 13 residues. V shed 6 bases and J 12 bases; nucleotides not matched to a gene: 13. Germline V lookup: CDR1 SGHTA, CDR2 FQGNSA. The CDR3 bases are TGTGCCAGCAGTCGACAGGGCGGTTGGGGCCCTTTCTTT. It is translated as CASSRQGGWGPFF.

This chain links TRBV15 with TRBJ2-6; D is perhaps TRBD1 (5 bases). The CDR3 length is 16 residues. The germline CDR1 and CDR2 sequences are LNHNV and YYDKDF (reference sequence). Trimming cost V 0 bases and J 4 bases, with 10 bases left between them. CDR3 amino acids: CATSRDRGYGANVLTF. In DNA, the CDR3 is TGTGCCACCAGCAGAGATAGGGGATACGGGGCCAACGTCCTGACTTTC.

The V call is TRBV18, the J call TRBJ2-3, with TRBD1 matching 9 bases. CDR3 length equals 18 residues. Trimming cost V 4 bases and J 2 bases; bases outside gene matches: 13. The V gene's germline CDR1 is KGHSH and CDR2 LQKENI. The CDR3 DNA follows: TGTGCCAGCTCACTCCGGGACAGGGAATACCCCACCACAGATACGCAGTATTTT. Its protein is CASSLRDREYPTTDTQYF.

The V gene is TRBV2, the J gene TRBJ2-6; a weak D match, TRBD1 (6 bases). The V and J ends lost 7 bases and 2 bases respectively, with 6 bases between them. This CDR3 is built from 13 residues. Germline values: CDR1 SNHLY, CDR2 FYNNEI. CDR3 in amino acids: CASTGAGANVLTF. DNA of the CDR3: TGTGCCAGCACAGGGGCTGGGGCCAACGTCCTGACTTTC.

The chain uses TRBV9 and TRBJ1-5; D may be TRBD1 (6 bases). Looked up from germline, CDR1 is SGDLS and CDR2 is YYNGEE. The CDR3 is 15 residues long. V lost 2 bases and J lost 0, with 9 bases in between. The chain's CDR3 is CASSVGTYSNQPQHF. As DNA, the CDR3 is TGTGCCAGCAGCGTCGGGACATATAGCAATCAGCCCCAGCATTTT. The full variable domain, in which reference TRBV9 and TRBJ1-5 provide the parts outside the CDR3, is DSGVTQTPKHLITATGQRVTLRCSPRSGDLSVYWYQQSLDQGLQFLIQYYNGEERAKGNILERFSAQQFPDLHSELNLSSLELGDSALYFCASSVGTYSNQPQHFGDGTRLSIL.

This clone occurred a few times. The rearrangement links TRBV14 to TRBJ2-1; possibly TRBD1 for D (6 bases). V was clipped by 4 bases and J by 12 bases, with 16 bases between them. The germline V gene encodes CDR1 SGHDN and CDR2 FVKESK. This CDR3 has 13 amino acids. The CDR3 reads CASSPAPQGRQFF. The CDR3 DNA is TGTGCCAGCAGCCCAGCCCCGCAGGGGCGGCAGTTCTTC.

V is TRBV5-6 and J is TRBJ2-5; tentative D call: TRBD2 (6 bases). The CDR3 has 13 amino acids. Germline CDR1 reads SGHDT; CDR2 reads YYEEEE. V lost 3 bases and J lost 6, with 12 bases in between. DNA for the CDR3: TGTGCCAGCAGCTGGAGGACTACCCAGACCCAGTACTTC. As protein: CASSWRTTQTQYF.

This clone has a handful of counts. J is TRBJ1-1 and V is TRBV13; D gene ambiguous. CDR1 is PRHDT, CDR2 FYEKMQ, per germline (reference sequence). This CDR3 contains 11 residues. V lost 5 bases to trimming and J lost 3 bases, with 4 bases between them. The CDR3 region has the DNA TGTGCCAGCAGCCAGGACACTGAAGCTTTCTTT. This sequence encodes CASSQDTEAFF.

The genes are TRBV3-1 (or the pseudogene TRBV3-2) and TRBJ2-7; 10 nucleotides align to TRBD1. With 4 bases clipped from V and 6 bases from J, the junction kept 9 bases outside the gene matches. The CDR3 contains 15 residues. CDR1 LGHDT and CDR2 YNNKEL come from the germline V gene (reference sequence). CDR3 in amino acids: CASSLLTGGVSEQYF. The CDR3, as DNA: TGTGCCAGCAGCCTTTTGACAGGGGGCGTCTCCGAGCAGTACTTC.

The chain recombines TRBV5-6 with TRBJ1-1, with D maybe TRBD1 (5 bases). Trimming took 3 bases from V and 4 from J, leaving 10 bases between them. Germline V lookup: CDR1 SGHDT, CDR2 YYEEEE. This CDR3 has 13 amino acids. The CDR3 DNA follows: TGTGCCAGCAGCTGGGGCGGGTCCACTGAAGCTTTCTTT. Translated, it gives CASSWGGSTEAFF. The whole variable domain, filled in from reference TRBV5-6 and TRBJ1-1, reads DAGVTQSPTHLIKTRGQQVTLRCSPKSGHDTVSWYQQALGQGPQFIFQYYEEEERQRGNFPDRFSGHQFPNYSSELNVNALLLGDSALYLCASSWGGSTEAFFGQGTRLTVV.

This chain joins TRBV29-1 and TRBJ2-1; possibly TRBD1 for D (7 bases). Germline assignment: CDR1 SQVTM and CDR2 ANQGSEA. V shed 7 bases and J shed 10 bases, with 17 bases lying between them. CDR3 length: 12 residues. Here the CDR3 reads CSALRGVKEQFF. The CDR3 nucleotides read TGCAGCGCCCTCAGGGGGGTAAAAGAGCAGTTCTTC.